The 30 T cell receptor beta chains given below trace back to one sample, sequenced in a study of OX40 agonist ivuxolimab in advanced cancers. Profiling relied on immunoSEQ multiplex PCR, and the TCRdb table lists in-frame clones only, not all of them. The sample records fewer than 65,000 clones, around 88% being singletons. This specimen was CD4+ or CD8+ T cells sorted from blood, taken in a trial of the OX40 agonist ivuxolimab. The receptors were sampled from an adult with an advanced solid tumor such as melanoma, head and neck, liver or kidney cancer.

The chain links TRBV4-2 to TRBJ1-2, with a tentative D call TRBD1 (5 bases). CDR1 LGHNA and CDR2 YNFKEQ come from the germline V gene. The CDR3 loop spans 16 amino acids. With 1 base removed from V and 5 bases from J, the gap between germline ends came to 17 bases. This CDR3 is CASSQVGEGRGYGYTF. As DNA, the CDR3 is TGTGCCAGCAGCCAAGTAGGAGAGGGGCGAGGGTATGGCTACACCTTC.

This clone was found once. The V call is TRBV15, the J call TRBJ2-7, with D maybe TRBD1 (5 bases). CDR1 LNHNV and CDR2 YYDKDF come from the germline V gene (reference sequence). V was pared by 1 base and J by 0 bases, with 10 bases between. The CDR3 covers 15 residues. CDR3 region: CATSRGGRSSYEQYF. The CDR3 nucleotides read TGTGCCACCAGCAGAGGGGGCAGGAGCTCCTACGAGCAGTACTTC.

The chain recombines TRBV19 with TRBJ1-5; no reliable D call. The length of the CDR3 is 14 residues. Deletions cut 4 bases from V and 3 bases from J, with 10 bases between. Per germline, CDR1 LNHDA and CDR2 SQIVND (reference sequence). The CDR3, as DNA: TGTGCCAGTAGTACCCTGGATGCCAATCAGCCCCAGCATTTT. It specifies CASSTLDANQPQHF.

The rearrangement links TRBV7-3 to TRBJ2-1; perhaps TRBD2 as D (6 bases). CDR3 length: 14 amino acids. Germline CDR1 reads SGHTA; CDR2 reads FQGTGA. Trimming removed 0 bases at V and 7 bases at J, with 10 bases between. CDR3 in amino acids: CASSLTPSENEQFF. The CDR3 DNA reads TGTGCCAGCAGCTTAACGCCTAGCGAAAATGAGCAGTTCTTC.

The V call is TRBV4-2, the J call TRBJ1-2; D may be TRBD1 (5 bases). V was cut by 3 bases and J by 5 bases, with 10 bases left in between. The CDR3 length is 13 residues. Germline V gene lookup returns CDR1 LGHNA and CDR2 YNFKEQ. The CDR3 loop reads CASSHPREYGYTF. The CDR3 DNA is TGTGCCAGCAGCCATCCCAGGGAGTATGGCTACACCTTC.

J is TRBJ2-7 and V is TRBV10-3, with D tentatively TRBD1 (5 bases). Looked up from germline, CDR1 is ENHRY and CDR2 is SYGVKD. The CDR3 loop spans 13 amino acids. V dropped 4 bases and J dropped 5 bases, with 12 bases sitting between them. The CDR3 loop is CAISVGQGHEQYF. CDR3 nucleotides: TGTGCCATCAGTGTAGGTCAGGGTCACGAGCAGTACTTC.

The chain couples TRBV28 to TRBJ2-1; D is uncertain. With 2 bases removed from V and 4 bases from J, the gap between germline ends came to 12 bases. The CDR3 covers 15 residues. Germline CDR1 reads MDHEN; CDR2 reads SYDVKM. This chain's CDR3 is CASSLPGGVYNEQFF. In DNA, the CDR3 is TGTGCCAGCAGTTTACCTGGCGGAGTTTACAATGAGCAGTTCTTC.

The chain couples TRBV6-1 to TRBJ2-3; 8 bases match TRBD2. This CDR3 contains 15 residues. CDR1 is MNHNS, CDR2 SASEGT, per germline. CDR3 nucleotides: TGTGCTCTAAGGCAAGGGACTAGACTCACAGATACGCAGTATTTT. Translated, it gives CALRQGTRLTDTQYF.

CDR3 in DNA: TGTGCCAGTGGACTGAACACTGAAGCTTTCTTT. It codes for CASGLNTEAFF. This rearrangement joins TRBV6-1 to TRBJ1-1; D uncertain. From germline, CDR1 is MNHNS and CDR2 SASEGT. The germline V and J ends were trimmed by 9 bases and 0 bases, with 5 bases remaining between them. The CDR3 extends over 11 amino acids.

CDR3 DNA: TGCGCCAGCAGCCAGGCGTCCCCTCCGGAGACCCAGTACTTC. Amino acid sequence: CASSQASPPETQYF. V usage is TRBV4-1 and J usage is TRBJ2-5; D gene uncertain. Germline V lookup: CDR1 MGHRA, CDR2 YSYEKL. The CDR3 covers 14 residues. Trimming shortened V by 3 bases and J by 5 bases, and 13 bases separated the two germline ends.

This chain connects TRBV5-1 to TRBJ2-5; D perhaps matches TRBD1 (5 bases). This CDR3 region has 14 residues. Germline-derived CDR1 and CDR2 are SGHRS and YFSETQ. V was trimmed by 4 bases and J by 0 bases, leaving 10 bases between them. As DNA, the CDR3 is TGCGCCAGCAGCCCGACAGCGTACCAAGAGACCCAGTACTTC. Translating gives CASSPTAYQETQYF.

The chain employs TRBV5-8 and TRBJ2-3; D is possibly TRBD2 (5 bases). The CDR3 is 14 residues long. In germline, CDR1 is SGHTS, CDR2 YDEGEE. V lost 5 bases and J 7 bases, leaving 17 bases between the germline ends. In DNA, the CDR3 is TGTGCCAGCAGTCCGCAGTCGTCGGGAAATACGCAGTATTTT. Translating gives CASSPQSSGNTQYF.

This clone was observed once. The chain recombines TRBV10-3 with TRBJ1-3; D might be TRBD1 (5 bases). The CDR3 has 12 residues. V dropped 11 bases and J dropped 4 bases, with 12 bases sitting between them. Germline CDR1 and CDR2: ENHRY and SYGVKD. CDR3: CASQGSGNTIYF. In DNA, the CDR3 is TGTGCCTCGCAGGGTTCAGGAAACACCATATATTTT.

This clone was found once. The DNA of the CDR3 is TGTGCCAGCAGCAGGGGACTAGCGGTAACCGAGCAGTACTTC. Its translation is CASSRGLAVTEQYF. V gene TRBV11-1 combines with J gene TRBJ2-7, with 11 positions matching TRBD2. CDR1 is SGHAT, CDR2 FQDESV, per germline (reference sequence). V shed 5 bases and J 6 bases; nucleotides not matched to a gene: 6. The CDR3 is 14 residues long.

The chain has TRBV28 and TRBJ1-5, with 9 bases identical to TRBD1. Germline V gene data show CDR1 as MDHEN and CDR2 as SYDVKM. Germline trimming cut 4 bases from V and 3 bases from J; bases unmatched to any gene: 7. This CDR3 is built from 16 residues. CDR3 DNA: TGTGCCAGCAGTTCACCCGGGACAGGGAACAATCAGCCCCAGCATTTT. Translated, it gives CASSSPGTGNNQPQHF.

The chain employs TRBV9 and TRBJ2-1; either TRBD1 or TRBD2 may supply D (5 bases each). Trimming removed 5 bases from V and 4 bases from J, with 16 bases in between. This CDR3 has 15 amino acids. Germline V gene data show CDR1 as SGDLS and CDR2 as YYNGEE. CDR3 amino acids: CASSAGSGVYNEQFF. CDR3 nucleotide sequence: TGTGCCAGCAGTGCAGGGAGTGGGGTATACAATGAGCAGTTCTTC.

The chain joins TRBV19 to TRBJ2-6; 8 bases agree with TRBD2. The CDR3 spans 17 residues. CDR1 and CDR2 (germline): LNHDA, SQIVND (reference sequence). V trimming: 3 bases; J trimming: 3 bases; junction bases outside the gene matches: 7. The DNA of the CDR3 is TGTGCCAGTAGTATCGGGCGGGGGGCGAGTGGGGCCAACGTCCTGACTTTC. It specifies CASSIGRGASGANVLTF.

The V gene is TRBV5-1, the J gene TRBJ2-5, with D uncertain. Trimming shortened V by 1 base and J by 5 bases, and 12 bases separated the two germline ends. This CDR3 is built from 14 residues. Germline lookup yields CDR1 SGHRS and CDR2 YFSETQ. CDR3: CASSLRPPGETQYF. Written as DNA, the CDR3 is TGCGCCAGCAGCTTGAGACCTCCGGGCGAGACCCAGTACTTC.

The chain joins TRBV10-3 to TRBJ2-7; TRBD2 aligns across 8 bases. The CDR3 covers 16 residues. The ends lost 2 bases at V and 0 bases at J; junction bases unmatched: 6. CDR1 and CDR2 (germline): ENHRY, SYGVKD. The CDR3 coding sequence is TGTGCCATCAGTGAGGACCCGGGAGGGAGCTCCTACGAGCAGTACTTC. Translation gives CAISEDPGGSSYEQYF.

This rearrangement joins TRBV2 to TRBJ1-2; the D gene is possibly TRBD1 (6 bases). CDR1 SNHLY and CDR2 FYNNEI come from the germline V gene. V gave up 8 bases and J gave up 0 bases, with 13 bases separating them. The CDR3 consists of 14 residues. CDR3 sequence reads: CASEGQRANYGYTF. The CDR3, as DNA: TGTGCCAGCGAAGGACAGAGAGCTAACTATGGCTACACCTTC.

This chain's CDR3 is CASRPRGGSTDTQYF. CDR3 nucleotide sequence: TGTGCCAGTAGACCCCGGGGAGGAAGCACAGATACGCAGTATTTT. The chain employs TRBV19 and TRBJ2-3, with D perhaps matching TRBD2 (6 bases). The CDR3 extends over 15 amino acids. The germline V gene encodes CDR1 LNHDA and CDR2 SQIVND (reference sequence). Trimming removed 6 bases from V and 0 bases from J, with 13 bases in between.

The chain combines TRBV11-2 with TRBJ2-1, with TRBD1 matching 9 bases. The CDR3 has 13 residues. Per germline, CDR1 SGHAT and CDR2 FQNNGV. With 6 bases clipped from V and 6 bases from J, the junction kept 3 bases outside the gene matches. The CDR3 bases are TGTGCCAGCAGGTCGACAGGGGGCAATGAGCAGTTCTTC. Translating it yields CASRSTGGNEQFF. Full variable domain (outside the CDR3, taken from reference TRBV11-2 and TRBJ2-1): EAGVAQSPRYKIIEKRQSVAFWCNPISGHATLYWYQQILGQGPKLLIQFQNNGVVDDSQLPKDRFSAERLKGVDSTLKIQPAKLEDSAVYLCASRSTGGNEQFFGPGTRLTVL.

The chain is built from TRBV4-2 and TRBJ1-1, with TRBD1 as a possible D gene (5 bases). Trimming left V 6 bases short and J 1 base short, with 12 bases between. The CDR3 has 14 residues. Germline V gene data show CDR1 as LGHNA and CDR2 as YNFKEQ. The CDR3 sequence: CASRHTDKNTEAFF. The CDR3 DNA reads TGTGCCAGCAGACATACGGACAAGAACACTGAAGCTTTCTTT.

The chain employs TRBV6-1 and TRBJ2-3, with 8 bases identical to TRBD1. This CDR3 has 14 amino acids. Germline lookup yields CDR1 MNHNS and CDR2 SASEGT. After removal of 5 bases from V and 0 bases from J, the junction contained 1 base not matched to a gene. The CDR3 region has the DNA TGTGCCAGCAGTAGGACAGGGAGCACAGATACGCAGTATTTT. Its translation: CASSRTGSTDTQYF.

This rearrangement joins TRBV18 to TRBJ1-5; TRBD1 is a possible D gene (6 bases). The CDR3 spans 15 residues. CDR1 and CDR2 from the germline V gene are KGHSH and LQKENI. V was cut by 6 bases and J by 2 bases, with 14 bases left in between. CDR3 loop: CASSPGRGGNQPQHF. The DNA for the CDR3 is TGTGCCAGCTCCCCGGGCAGGGGCGGCAATCAGCCCCAGCATTTT.

The V gene is TRBV28, the J gene TRBJ1-2, with D possibly TRBD1 on 6 matching bases. CDR1 MDHEN and CDR2 SYDVKM come from the germline V gene. CDR3 length: 14 amino acids. Trimming removed 5 bases from V and 4 bases from J, with 14 bases in between. DNA of the CDR3: TGTGCCAGCAGTCTTCGGACAGCCGGCTATGGCTACACCTTC. It translates to CASSLRTAGYGYTF.

J is TRBJ1-4 and V is TRBV19; weak D call: TRBD1 (5 bases). With 3 bases removed from V and 0 bases from J, the gap between germline ends came to 8 bases. This CDR3 comprises 15 residues. Germline V lookup: CDR1 LNHDA, CDR2 SQIVND (reference sequence). CDR3 protein: CASSITGATNEKLFF. The CDR3 nucleotides read TGTGCCAGTAGTATTACGGGGGCAACTAATGAAAAACTGTTTTTT.

CDR3 DNA sequence: TGTGCCAGCAAAATACTCGACTATGGCTACACCTTC. It specifies CASKILDYGYTF. The chain links TRBV21-1 to TRBJ1-2. TRBV21-1 counts as a pseudogene. The CDR3 has 12 residues.

The rearrangement links TRBV4-2 to TRBJ2-3, with D maybe TRBD2 (5 bases). Trimming took 2 bases from V and 0 from J, leaving 12 bases between them. This CDR3 comprises 16 residues. The germline gives CDR1 LGHNA, CDR2 YNFKEQ. The CDR3 coding sequence is TGTGCCAGCAGCCAACCGGGCCCGGGGAGCACAGATACGCAGTATTTT. The encoded protein is CASSQPGPGSTDTQYF.

This clone was observed a single time. This rearrangement joins TRBV27 to TRBJ2-5, with 8 bases matching TRBD1. V dropped 6 bases and J dropped 4; count of bases not matched to a gene: 7. Germline-derived CDR1 and CDR2 are MNHEY and SMNVEV (reference sequence). The CDR3 is 14 amino acids. The CDR3 bases are TGTGCCAGCAGGAAGGACAGGGAATTAGAGACCCAGTACTTC. Residues: CASRKDRELETQYF.